These 9 T cell receptor beta chains originate from one sample sequenced in a study of cytomegalovirus exposure and HLA in healthy donors. The PCR made use of 60 Vbeta and 13 Jbeta primers. The data were produced by immunoSEQ multiplex PCR, yet TCRdb's version contains in-frame clones alone and is incomplete. The sample has about 120,000 clones, 74% seen once. Sequenced input: PBMCs. The receptors come from a human donor in good health.

The CDR3 DNA sequence: TGTGCCAGCAGCTTAGGGACTTGGAGCTACGAGCAGTACTTC. Translation gives CASSLGTWSYEQYF. J is TRBJ2-7 and V is TRBV7-2; a possible D gene is TRBD2 (5 bases). Looked up from germline, CDR1 is SGHTA and CDR2 is FQGNSA. This CDR3 spans 14 amino acids. Trimming removed 1 base at V and 3 bases at J, with 10 bases between.

The V gene is TRBV6-5, the J gene TRBJ2-7; D uncertain. The CDR3 totals 14 residues. The germline CDR1 and CDR2 sequences are MNHEY and SVGAGI. V was clipped by 6 bases and J by 0 bases, with 12 bases between them. CDR3 residues: CASSRRLSSYEQYF. Here the CDR3 DNA reads TGTGCCAGCAGCCGGCGGTTGAGCTCCTACGAGCAGTACTTC.

The rearrangement joins TRBV6-5 to TRBJ2-7; 13 nucleotides match TRBD2. This CDR3 is built from 15 residues. Looked up from germline, CDR1 is MNHEY and CDR2 is SVGAGI. V dropped 6 bases and J dropped 5; count of bases not matched to a gene: 7. DNA of the CDR3: TGTGCCAGCAGCGCCCGACTAGCGGGAGGCCACGAGCAGTACTTC. Translated: CASSARLAGGHEQYF.

The genes are TRBV7-9 and TRBJ1-2; 8 bases agree with TRBD1. Trimming at V came to 6 bases and at J to 6 bases, leaving 9 bases not matched to a gene. The CDR3 totals 14 residues. Germline values: CDR1 SEHNR, CDR2 FQNEAQ (reference sequence). The chain's CDR3 is CASSTGGELHGYTF. The CDR3 nucleotides read TGTGCCAGCAGTACAGGGGGGGAGCTCCATGGCTACACCTTC.

V and J are TRBV7-3 and TRBJ2-2, with 8 nucleotides matching TRBD2. CDR3 length equals 17 residues. V dropped 1 base and J dropped 7; count of bases not matched to a gene: 11. CDR1 SGHTA and CDR2 FQGTGA come from the germline V gene. CDR3 sequence reads: CASSLNYRGGPGGELFF. The CDR3 DNA sequence: TGTGCCAGCAGCTTAAATTACCGGGGGGGCCCGGGCGGGGAGCTGTTTTTT.

This sequence joins TRBV28 and TRBJ2-7, with a tentative D call TRBD1 (5 bases). The CDR3 extends over 16 amino acids. Trimming left V 5 bases short and J 4 bases short, with 21 bases between. Germline V CDR1 and CDR2: MDHEN, SYDVKM. The CDR3 DNA sequence: TGTGCCAGCAGTGATTCCTTCGACAGTAGGTTTTACGAGCAGTACTTC. Translating gives CASSDSFDSRFYEQYF.

V is TRBV6-1 and J is TRBJ2-3; no clear D. CDR1 and CDR2 from the germline V gene are MNHNS and SASEGT. The CDR3 covers 17 residues. V was cut by 1 base and J by 2 bases, with 16 bases left in between. The CDR3 loop is CASSEVSGWANTDTQYF. DNA for the CDR3: TGTGCCAGCAGTGAAGTTTCTGGGTGGGCCAACACAGATACGCAGTATTTT.

This clone was picked up a small number of times. The chain is built from TRBV2 and TRBJ1-5, with TRBD1 as a possible D gene (6 bases). In germline, CDR1 is SNHLY, CDR2 FYNNEI. Trimming pared 8 bases from V and 1 base from J, leaving 27 bases between. CDR3 length equals 19 residues. The CDR3, as DNA: TGTGCCAGCGGCCCTCGGGGGGGGGCAGGTAGAGAGAGCAATCAGCCCCAGCATTTT. Translation gives CASGPRGGAGRESNQPQHF.

As DNA, the CDR3 is TGTGCCAGCAGGGCACAGGGTCCCAAAAACATTCAGTACTTC. Protein product: CASRAQGPKNIQYF. This chain joins TRBV25-1 and TRBJ2-4; tentative D call: TRBD1 (6 bases). Germline V gives CDR1 MGHDK, CDR2 SYGVNS. V was pared by 6 bases and J by 2 bases, with 11 bases between. This CDR3 region has 14 residues.